The next 32 T cell receptor beta chains were all read from a single sample in a study of T cell repertoires in cytomegalovirus infection. TCRdb re-derived calls from the reads in MiXCR, one entry per CDR3 protein. Among around 350,000 distinct CDR3 sequences listed, 15% to 20% were seen once. Sequencing used PBMCs. These receptors originate from a human donor in good health (CMV status not recorded). Some clones in this sample may be carry-over from other donors' samples.

This clonotype occurred many times. V is TRBV12-3 or TRBV12-4 and J is TRBJ2-1; TRBD1 is a possible D gene (6 bases). V was shortened by 10 bases and J by 2 bases, with 6 bases between the two germline ends. This CDR3 is 11 amino acids long. The CDR3 region has the DNA TGTGCCACAGGGGCCTACAATGAGCAGTTCTTC. Its protein product is CATGAYNEQFF.

The CDR3 sequence is CASSHLGLAGFGTGELFF. CDR3 nucleotides: TGTGCCAGCAGCCACCTTGGTCTAGCGGGATTCGGGACCGGGGAGCTGTTTTTT. The rearrangement uses TRBV14 and TRBJ2-2; TRBD2 matches 9 bases. CDR1 is SGHDN and CDR2 is FVKESK in the germline V gene. J lost 5 bases, V lost 3 bases, and 13 bases had no gene match. The CDR3 totals 18 residues.

This clonotype was observed a few times. The chain is built from TRBV3-1 and TRBJ1-4; D call uncertain. Between the trimmed V and J ends, which lost 0 bases and 5 bases, there was a span of 10 bases. Per the germline V gene, CDR1 is LGHDT and CDR2 is YNNKEL (reference sequence). This CDR3 region has 15 residues. For the CDR3, the DNA is TGTGCCAGCAGCCAAGATACGGGGTTGAATGAAAAACTGTTTTTT. Translated, it gives CASSQDTGLNEKLFF.

J is TRBJ1-4 and V is TRBV9, with D possibly being TRBD1 (6 bases). CDR3 length equals 14 residues. V gave up 4 bases and J gave up 7 bases, with 14 bases separating them. Germline lookup yields CDR1 SGDLS and CDR2 YYNGEE. The CDR3 nucleotides are TGTGCCAGCAGCCCGGGGGCGTGGGGTGAAAAACTGTTTTTT. It yields the protein CASSPGAWGEKLFF. Filled out from reference TRBV9 and TRBJ1-4, the complete variable domain reads DSGVTQTPKHLITATGQRVTLRCSPRSGDLSVYWYQQSLDQGLQFLIQYYNGEERAKGNILERFSAQQFPDLHSELNLSSLELGDSALYFCASSPGAWGEKLFFGSGTQLSVL.

V gene TRBV6-5 combines with J gene TRBJ1-1; D may be TRBD1 (5 bases). The CDR3 length is 15 residues. Germline V gene lookup returns CDR1 MNHEY and CDR2 SVGAGI. V gave up 7 bases and J gave up 0 bases, with 15 bases separating them. CDR3 residues: CASNTNRRMNTEAFF. The CDR3 DNA follows: TGTGCCAGCAATACGAACAGGAGGATGAACACTGAAGCTTTCTTT.

This clonotype occurred many times. The V gene is TRBV19, the J gene TRBJ1-5, with a weak D call TRBD1 (5 bases). Germline CDR1 and CDR2: LNHDA and SQIVND (reference sequence). Trimming removed 0 bases at V and 5 bases at J, with 14 bases between. The CDR3 consists of 16 residues. The CDR3 nucleotides are TGTGCCAGTAGTATAGAATTGAGGACACCTGATCAGCCCCAGCATTTT. It yields the protein CASSIELRTPDQPQHF.

This chain uses TRBV5-1 with TRBJ1-1; unclear D gene. CDR3 length: 18 amino acids. Looked up from germline, CDR1 is SGHRS and CDR2 is YFSETQ. Trimming took 1 base from V and 0 from J, leaving 19 bases between them. The CDR3 DNA is TGCGCCAGCAGCTTGCGCAGTGGAGGCCGTTGGATGAACACTGAAGCTTTCTTT. It translates to CASSLRSGGRWMNTEAFF. Full variable domain (rest looked up from reference TRBV5-1 and TRBJ1-1): KAGVTQTPRYLIKTRGQQVTLSCSPISGHRSVSWYQQTPGQGLQFLFEYFSETQRNKGNFPGRFSGRQFSNSRSEMNVSTLELGDSALYLCASSLRSGGRWMNTEAFFGQGTRLTVV.

This clonotype has just one count. This could be a read error, since a much larger clone is one nucleotide away. The rearrangement joins TRBV7-2 to TRBJ2-5; TRBD1 or TRBD2 may be the D gene (5 bases each). The CDR3 has 15 amino acids. Trimming took off 2 bases at V and 5 bases at J, with 15 bases between the two ends. Germline assignment: CDR1 SGHTA and CDR2 FQGNSA. DNA for the CDR3: TGTGCCAGCAGCTTATGGGACGCTGGGTTGGAGACCCAGTACTTC. This translates into CASSLWDAGLETQYF.

There are many counts of this clonotype. This chain joins TRBV7-2 and TRBJ1-2, with D possibly being TRBD1 (6 bases). The CDR3 totals 15 residues. The V end was cut by 4 bases, the J end by 2 bases, with 14 bases between. CDR1 is SGHTA, CDR2 FQGNSA, per germline. The CDR3 sequence: CASSSQRGANYGYTF. CDR3 bases: TGTGCCAGCAGCTCCCAACGGGGGGCCAACTATGGCTACACCTTC.

Concerning this clonotype itself: The junction shows a germline mismatch at one end, possibly a read error. The chain uses TRBV20-1 and TRBJ1-1, with D perhaps TRBD1 (6 bases). The CDR3 sequence is 14 residues long. Germline V gene lookup returns CDR1 DFQATT and CDR2 SNEGSKA (reference sequence). This chain's CDR3 is CSARVTGTLGEAIF. In DNA form, the CDR3 reads TGCAGTGCTAGAGTAACCGGGACACTTGGTGAAGCTATCTTT.

This clonotype was seen only a few times. The chain links TRBV5-1 to TRBJ1-2; 11 bases fit TRBD1. The CDR3 extends over 14 amino acids. V was clipped by 3 bases and J by 10 bases; unmatched bases: 8. Germline V gives CDR1 SGHRS, CDR2 YFSETQ. The DNA for the CDR3 is TGCGCCAGCAGCTGGGGGGACAGGGGGTTCGCCTACACCTTC. Translated, it gives CASSWGDRGFAYTF.

There are a few counts of this clonotype. This chain joins TRBV27 and TRBJ1-2, with 8 bases that match TRBD1. The germline gives CDR1 MNHEY, CDR2 SMNVEV (reference sequence). Trimming took 5 bases from V and 5 from J; bases not matched to a gene: 7. CDR3 length: 14 amino acids. The CDR3 is CASSTRTGKYGYTF. The DNA for the CDR3 is TGTGCCAGCAGTACCCGGACAGGGAAATATGGCTACACCTTC.

The V call is TRBV29-1, the J call TRBJ2-1; D gene uncertain. This CDR3 contains 14 residues. Deletions cut 6 bases from V and 1 base from J, with 13 bases between. CDR1 is SQVTM and CDR2 is ANQGSEA in the germline V gene. The CDR3: CSVDSFGSYNEQFF. The CDR3 DNA follows: TGCAGCGTCGATTCCTTTGGGTCCTACAATGAGCAGTTCTTC.

This clonotype was detected a few times. This chain links TRBV28 with TRBJ1-3; D possibly corresponds to TRBD1 (6 bases). From germline, CDR1 is MDHEN and CDR2 SYDVKM. Deletions cut 7 bases from V and 3 bases from J, with 13 bases between. This CDR3 region has 14 residues. The CDR3 DNA reads as TGTGCCAGCATTAGTACAGGGTATGGAAACACCATATATTTT. It is translated as CASISTGYGNTIYF.

This chain uses TRBV7-9 with TRBJ2-7, with no clear D. The germline gives CDR1 SEHNR, CDR2 FQNEAQ (reference sequence). The CDR3 has 13 residues. Trimming pared 4 bases from V and 6 bases from J, leaving 13 bases between. The CDR3 coding sequence is TGTGCCAGCAGCTCCCCTATGATGGGCGAGCAGTACTTC. Translating it yields CASSSPMMGEQYF. The variable domain in full, completed from reference TRBV7-9 and TRBJ2-7, reads DTGVSQNPRHKITKRGQNVTFRCDPISEHNRLYWYRQTLGQGPEFLTYFQNEAQLEKSRLLSDRFSAERPKGSFSTLEIQRTEQGDSAMYLCASSSPMMGEQYFGPGTRLTVT.

This chain joins TRBV7-8 and TRBJ2-7; TRBD1 matches 7 bases. J gave up 6 bases and V 5 bases, and 13 bases lay outside the gene matches. Germline V lookup: CDR1 SGHVS, CDR2 FQNEAQ. The length of the CDR3 is 15 residues. For the CDR3, the DNA is TGTGCCAGCAGCAGGATACAGGGGAACCCCCGCGAGCAGTACTTC. It is translated as CASSRIQGNPREQYF.

The chain links TRBV20-1 to TRBJ2-2; D is tentatively TRBD1 or TRBD2 (5 bases each). CDR1 is DFQATT and CDR2 is SNEGSKA in the germline V gene (reference sequence). CDR3 size: 12 residues. Trimming removed 1 base at V and 6 bases at J, with 6 bases between. The CDR3 here is CSARGGAGELFF. CDR3 nucleotide sequence: TGCAGTGCTAGAGGAGGGGCCGGGGAGCTGTTTTTT.

The chain recombines TRBV6-1 with TRBJ1-6; D may be TRBD1 (6 bases). Germline CDR1 is MNHNS and CDR2 is SASEGT. This CDR3 is 16 amino acids long. With 7 bases removed from V and 8 bases from J, the gap between germline ends came to 21 bases. The DNA of the CDR3 is TGTGCCAGCACCCAAGAGGGGGGTCCCTGGTATTCACCCCTCCACTTT. Encoded protein: CASTQEGGPWYSPLHF.

The V gene is TRBV28, the J gene TRBJ2-3, with D possibly matching TRBD2 (6 bases). This CDR3 spans 12 amino acids. V lost 9 bases and J 1 base, leaving 8 bases between the germline ends. Germline CDR1 and CDR2: MDHEN and SYDVKM. Here the CDR3 DNA reads TGTGCCAGTACTAGCCGCACAGATACGCAGTATTTT. This codes for CASTSRTDTQYF.

This clonotype was seen more than once but under ten times. The chain carries TRBV10-3 and TRBJ2-7, with D unresolved. Germline CDR1 reads ENHRY; CDR2 reads SYGVKD. This CDR3 region has 13 residues. Trimming pared 0 bases from V and 6 bases from J, leaving 9 bases between. For the CDR3, the DNA is TGTGCCATCAGTGAGTCGTGGATAGGCGAGCAGTACTTC. Its protein is CAISESWIGEQYF.

This clonotype appeared a few times. The CDR3 protein is CASSLRSPVQETQYF. CDR3 nucleotides: TGTGCCAGCAGCTTACGTAGCCCCGTCCAAGAGACCCAGTACTTC. V and J are TRBV7-2 and TRBJ2-5; no clear D. The CDR3 has 15 amino acids. Trimming left V 2 bases short and J 1 base short, with 11 bases between. Germline V gives CDR1 SGHTA, CDR2 FQGNSA.

The V call is TRBV6-6, the J call TRBJ2-1, with TRBD2 matching 8 bases. This CDR3 contains 14 residues. Germline lookup yields CDR1 MNHNY and CDR2 SVGAGI (reference sequence). The V gene end was trimmed by 6 bases and the J gene end by 10 bases; junction bases not matched to a gene: 11. CDR3 nucleotide sequence: TGTGCCAGCAGACCGGGGGGGACAATGAGAGAGCAGTTCTTC. It translates to CASRPGGTMREQFF.

The chain combines TRBV20-1 with TRBJ2-5, with 8 bases lining up with TRBD2. The germline V gene encodes CDR1 DFQATT and CDR2 SNEGSKA (reference sequence). This CDR3 region has 15 residues. V lost 3 bases and J lost 0; bases outside the gene matches: 6. The CDR3 nucleotides are TGCAGTGCTAGGTTGGGCGGGAGGTACCAAGAGACCCAGTACTTC. Its protein is CSARLGGRYQETQYF.

V usage is TRBV7-2 and J usage is TRBJ1-2, with 7 nucleotides matching TRBD1. CDR1 and CDR2 from the germline V gene are SGHTA and FQGNSA. The CDR3 length is 15 residues. V trimming: 1 base; J trimming: 4 bases; junction bases outside the gene matches: 6. The CDR3 here is CASSLGNRGGYGYTF. CDR3 nucleotide sequence: TGTGCCAGCAGCTTAGGAAACAGGGGAGGCTATGGCTACACCTTC.

There are a few counts of this clonotype. The chain recombines TRBV7-9 with TRBJ2-7; the D is unclear. This CDR3 comprises 15 residues. Germline assignment: CDR1 SEHNR and CDR2 FQNEAQ (reference sequence). Trimming shortened V by 1 base and J by 0 bases, and 10 bases separated the two germline ends. Here the CDR3 DNA reads TGTGCCAGCAGCTTAGACCGCTCCTACTCCTACGAGCAGTACTTC. This codes for CASSLDRSYSYEQYF.

This clonotype was seen repeatedly, ten times or more. The gene calls are TRBV24-1 and TRBJ1-1; 9 nucleotides line up with TRBD1. Germline V lookup: CDR1 KGHDR, CDR2 SFDVKD. The CDR3 consists of 15 residues. Trimming cost V 4 bases and J 2 bases; bases outside gene matches: 4. CDR3 sequence reads: CATSDETGGNTEAFF. CDR3 in DNA: TGTGCCACCAGTGACGAGACAGGGGGTAACACTGAAGCTTTCTTT.

This clonotype was seen many times. V is TRBV6-5 and J is TRBJ1-4; D is undetermined. The CDR3 extends over 14 amino acids. Germline assignment: CDR1 MNHEY and CDR2 SVGAGI. V was clipped by 6 bases and J by 0 bases, with 8 bases between them. The CDR3 nucleotides read TGTGCCAGCAGAGACACAGCAACTAATGAAAAACTGTTTTTT. Translating gives CASRDTATNEKLFF.

This clonotype has just a few counts. The CDR3 protein is CAMAPGQTLQQYF. For the CDR3, the DNA is TGTGCCATGGCCCCGGGACAGACGCTCCAGCAGTACTTC. V gene TRBV10-3 combines with J gene TRBJ2-7; 7 bases fit TRBD1. Germline V gene lookup returns CDR1 ENHRY and CDR2 SYGVKD. V was pared by 9 bases and J by 8 bases, with 13 bases of the junction left unmatched. This CDR3 is built from 13 residues.

CDR3 loop: CASSSTGTGRMNTEAFF. In DNA, the CDR3 is TGTGCCAGCAGCTCCACCGGGACAGGGAGGATGAACACTGAAGCTTTCTTT. V is TRBV7-9 and J is TRBJ1-1, with TRBD1 matching 9 bases. V was pared by 4 bases and J by 0 bases, with 9 bases of the junction left unmatched. Looked up from germline, CDR1 is SEHNR and CDR2 is FQNEAQ (reference sequence). The CDR3 covers 17 residues.

This clonotype has just a few counts. V and J are TRBV19 and TRBJ2-3; 9 positions match TRBD1. This CDR3 has 15 amino acids. J lost 5 bases, V lost 3 bases, and 6 bases had no gene match. In germline, CDR1 is LNHDA, CDR2 SQIVND (reference sequence). In nucleotides, the CDR3 is TGTGCCAGTAGTATCCGGGACAGGGCCGGAGATACGCAGTATTTT. Encoded protein: CASSIRDRAGDTQYF.

The chain is built from TRBV11-2 and TRBJ2-1, with D uncertain. The CDR3 has 14 residues. The V end was cut by 0 bases, the J end by 3 bases, with 6 bases between. Per the germline V gene, CDR1 is SGHAT and CDR2 is FQNNGV. Written as DNA, the CDR3 is TGTGCCAGCAGCTTAGAGGCTAACTACAATGAGCAGTTCTTC. This codes for CASSLEANYNEQFF.

This clonotype was observed at least ten times. The chain is built from TRBV24-1 and TRBJ2-1; D gene unclear. CDR1 KGHDR and CDR2 SFDVKD come from the germline V gene. V shed 2 bases and J shed 6 bases, with 13 bases lying between them. There are 15 residues in the CDR3. The CDR3 here is CATSDSLVQSNEQFF. CDR3 bases: TGTGCCACCAGTGATTCCCTAGTCCAGTCCAATGAGCAGTTCTTC.